The 26 T cell receptor beta chains given below trace back to one sample, sequenced in a study of shared clonotypes between healthy human individuals. The assay was immunoSEQ multiplex PCR, and TCRdb's table has in-frame clones only and misses some. The sample holds about 2.3 million clones, over 90% seen once. The specimen sequenced was naive CD4+ T cells from PBMCs. Subset noted: CD45RA+ positively selected. These receptors originate from a man younger than 35 in good health. Some clones in this sample may be carry-over from other donors' samples.

Concerning this clone itself: The sample carries other DNA sequences with the same CDR3. J is TRBJ1-2 and V is TRBV28, with 9 bases that match TRBD1. Trimming cost V 2 bases and J 2 bases; bases outside gene matches: 0. Germline lookup yields CDR1 MDHEN and CDR2 SYDVKM. The length of the CDR3 is 14 residues. CDR3 sequence: CASSLGQGNYGYTF. CDR3 nucleotides: TGTGCCAGCAGTTTAGGACAGGGGAACTATGGCTACACCTTC.

The chain joins TRBV11-3 to TRBJ2-2; 9 bases fit TRBD2. The CDR3 covers 19 residues. The V segment lost 5 bases and the J segment 4 bases; nucleotides outside the gene matches: 17. CDR1 and CDR2 from the germline V gene are SGHNT and YENEEA. For the CDR3, the DNA is TGTGCCAGCAGCCCCTCCTGGGCTAGCGGGACGGGGGTCACCGGGGAGCTGTTTTTT. This encodes CASSPSWASGTGVTGELFF.

The chain joins TRBV30 to TRBJ1-1; unclear D gene. Between the trimmed V and J ends, which lost 3 bases and 2 bases, there was a span of 13 bases. From germline, CDR1 is GTSNPN and CDR2 SVGIG (reference sequence). This CDR3 has 14 residues. The CDR3 sequence: CAWRAIGLNTEAFF. The CDR3 coding sequence is TGTGCCTGGAGAGCTATCGGACTCAACACTGAAGCTTTCTTT.

The chain is built from TRBV7-6 and TRBJ1-1; TRBD1 matches 10 bases. Germline V CDR1 and CDR2: SGHVS, FNYEAQ. With V trimmed by 5 bases and J by 11 bases, 8 bases remained unmatched. The CDR3 totals 13 residues. DNA for the CDR3: TGTGCCAGCAGCCCCGGGACAGGGGTGATTGCTTTCTTT. Translating gives CASSPGTGVIAFF. The full variable domain, in which reference TRBV7-6 and TRBJ1-1 provide the parts outside the CDR3, is GAGVSQSPRYKVTKRGQDVALRCDPISGHVSLYWYRQALGQGPEFLTYFNYEAQQDKSGLPNDRFSAERPEGSISTLTIQRTEQRDSAMYRCASSPGTGVIAFFGQGTRLTVV.

This chain uses TRBV4-1 with TRBJ2-3, with 10 bases fitting TRBD2. Germline assignment: CDR1 MGHRA and CDR2 YSYEKL. Germline trimming cut 4 bases from V and 6 bases from J; bases unmatched to any gene: 7. The CDR3 contains 15 residues. Written as DNA, the CDR3 is TGCGCCAGCAGCCGATATCTAGCGGGAGCTGATACGCAGTATTTT. Translation: CASSRYLAGADTQYF.

This clone came up once. The chain links TRBV5-1 to TRBJ2-5, with 8 bases matching TRBD2. Germline values: CDR1 SGHRS, CDR2 YFSETQ. CDR3 length: 16 amino acids. The trim removed 0 bases at V and 5 bases at J, leaving 9 bases unmatched. The CDR3 nucleotides are TGCGCCAGCAGCTTGGGAGTTAGTAGCGGGGACGAGACCCAGTACTTC. Translation gives CASSLGVSSGDETQYF.

The DNA for the CDR3 is TGTGCCACCAGCAGAGATACCCAGGGCATACAAGAGACCCAGTACTTC. Its translation is CATSRDTQGIQETQYF. This chain connects TRBV15 to TRBJ2-5, with D possibly being TRBD1 (5 bases). This CDR3 has 16 residues. Trimming took off 0 bases at V and 2 bases at J, with 13 bases between the two ends. Germline-derived CDR1 and CDR2 are LNHNV and YYDKDF (reference sequence). Supplemented by reference TRBV15 and TRBJ2-5, the full variable domain reads DAMVIQNPRYQVTQFGKPVTLSCSQTLNHNVMYWYQQKSSQAPKLLFHYYDKDFNNEADTPDNFQSRRPNTSFCFLDIRSPGLGDTAMYLCATSRDTQGIQETQYFGPGTRLLVL.

Written as DNA, the CDR3 is TGTGCCAGCAGTCTACAGGGGGATATCACTGAAGCTTTCTTT. Translating gives CASSLQGDITEAFF. The J gene is TRBJ1-1, the V gene TRBV7-9, with 8 bases fitting TRBD1. The V gene end was trimmed by 6 bases and the J gene end by 4 bases; junction bases not matched to a gene: 7. CDR1 SEHNR and CDR2 FQNEAQ come from the germline V gene (reference sequence). The CDR3 totals 14 residues.

In the case of this clone: A much larger clone is a single base away; this may be a read error. Within the sample, other DNA sequences also encode this same CDR3. The chain couples TRBV7-2 to TRBJ1-1, with D perhaps matching TRBD1 (5 bases). V lost 6 bases and J lost 1, with 9 bases in between. CDR1 is SGHTA, CDR2 FQGNSA, per germline. The CDR3 consists of 13 residues. The CDR3 protein is CASSQDRNTEAFF. CDR3 in DNA: TGTGCCAGCAGTCAAGACAGGAACACTGAAGCTTTCTTT.

The rearrangement joins TRBV5-1 to TRBJ2-1, with TRBD2 matching over 9 bases. There are 16 residues in the CDR3. Per germline, CDR1 SGHRS and CDR2 YFSETQ. The trim removed 5 bases at V and 6 bases at J, leaving 12 bases unmatched. This chain's CDR3 is CASRNAGTSNANEQFF. The CDR3 DNA reads as TGCGCCAGCAGGAACGCCGGGACTAGCAACGCCAATGAGCAGTTCTTC.

The chain employs TRBV5-1 and TRBJ2-7; D not resolved. Germline lookup yields CDR1 SGHRS and CDR2 YFSETQ. Deletions cut 3 bases from V and 3 bases from J, with 10 bases between. The CDR3 is 13 amino acids. CDR3 coding DNA: TGCGCCAGCAGCTCCGGCCCGGGCTACGAGCAGTACTTC. It encodes CASSSGPGYEQYF. Filled out from reference TRBV5-1 and TRBJ2-7, the complete variable domain reads KAGVTQTPRYLIKTRGQQVTLSCSPISGHRSVSWYQQTPGQGLQFLFEYFSETQRNKGNFPGRFSGRQFSNSRSEMNVSTLELGDSALYLCASSSGPGYEQYFGPGTRLTVT.

V is TRBV19 and J is TRBJ2-6, with D uncertain. Per germline, CDR1 LNHDA and CDR2 SQIVND (reference sequence). The CDR3 has 15 residues. Trimming took off 4 bases at V and 0 bases at J, with 7 bases between the two ends. This CDR3 is CASSTGFSGANVLTF. Here the CDR3 DNA reads TGTGCCAGTAGTACAGGCTTCTCTGGGGCCAACGTCCTGACTTTC.

J is TRBJ2-7 and V is TRBV6-5; D is uncertain. This CDR3 is built from 14 residues. Germline-derived CDR1 and CDR2 are MNHEY and SVGAGI. V lost 2 bases, J lost 10 bases, and 18 bases lay in between. The CDR3 loop reads CASSYLPSTLPQYF. The CDR3 DNA reads TGTGCCAGCAGTTACCTTCCGTCGACTCTTCCTCAGTACTTC.

This chain joins TRBV6-1 and TRBJ2-6; no firm D call. Deletions cut 6 bases from V and 0 bases from J, with 3 bases between. This CDR3 has 13 amino acids. The germline V gene has CDR1 MNHNS and CDR2 SASEGT. The CDR3 sequence is CASRPSGANVLTF. The CDR3 DNA reads TGTGCCAGCAGGCCCTCTGGGGCCAACGTCCTGACTTTC.

This clone was detected only once. The J gene is TRBJ1-4, the V gene TRBV18; 12 positions agree with TRBD1. Germline V gene lookup returns CDR1 KGHSH and CDR2 LQKENI. The CDR3 runs to 14 residues. The V segment lost 6 bases and the J segment 8 bases; nucleotides outside the gene matches: 4. Here the CDR3 DNA reads TGTGCCAGCTCTACGGGACAGGGGGCAGAAAAACTGTTTTTT. Protein product: CASSTGQGAEKLFF.

As concerns this clone: The sample has other DNA sequences that encode this CDR3 too. The genes are TRBV28 and TRBJ1-2; D unresolved. Germline V lookup: CDR1 MDHEN, CDR2 SYDVKM. CDR3 length: 13 amino acids. Deletions cut 3 bases from V and 4 bases from J, with 9 bases between. The CDR3 DNA reads TGTGCCAGCAGTTTTTACCGGGGCTATGGCTACACCTTC. Its translation: CASSFYRGYGYTF.

The rearrangement joins TRBV2 to TRBJ2-7, with unresolved D. CDR1 and CDR2 (germline): SNHLY, FYNNEI. This CDR3 has 12 amino acids. The CDR3 sequence is CVSGSLSYEQYF. The CDR3 DNA is TGTGTGAGTGGGTCTTTGTCCTACGAGCAGTACTTC. The whole variable domain, remainder taken from reference TRBV2 and TRBJ2-7, is EPEVTQTPSHQVTQMGQEVILRCVPISNHLYFYWYRQILGQKVEFLVSFYNNEISEKSEIFDDQFSVERPDGSNFTLKIRSTKLEDSAMYFCVSGSLSYEQYFGPGTRLTVT.

In this sample, this clone turned up once. The same CDR3 can be traced to other DNA sequences in this sample. The chain uses TRBV5-1 and TRBJ1-1; D remains unclear. This CDR3 region has 13 residues. Germline V gives CDR1 SGHRS, CDR2 YFSETQ. Trimming removed 0 bases from V and 2 bases from J, with 5 bases in between. CDR3 sequence (DNA): TGCGCCAGCAGCTTGGACCCAAACACTGAAGCTTTCTTT. Translating it yields CASSLDPNTEAFF.

The chain uses TRBV11-2 and TRBJ2-1; D is unclear. The CDR3 spans 13 residues. CDR1 SGHAT and CDR2 FQNNGV come from the germline V gene. Deletions cut 5 bases from V and 13 bases from J, with 18 bases between. CDR3 sequence (DNA): TGTGCCAGCAGCCGCCAGTCCCCAGCTCCACAGTTCTTC. The encoded protein is CASSRQSPAPQFF.

The rearrangement joins TRBV7-3 to TRBJ2-3; 7 bases match TRBD1. This CDR3 region has 13 residues. Germline CDR1 SGHTA, CDR2 FQGTGA. V was clipped by 9 bases and J by 6 bases; unmatched bases: 9. The CDR3 protein is CASNTGVRDTQYF. Written as DNA, the CDR3 is TGTGCCAGTAACACAGGGGTAAGGGATACGCAGTATTTT.

The V and J genes are TRBV7-9 and TRBJ1-5; 12 bases align to TRBD1. V was clipped by 3 bases and J by 6 bases; unmatched bases: 6. This CDR3 is built from 16 residues. Germline CDR1 and CDR2: SEHNR and FQNEAQ (reference sequence). The CDR3 spells CASSFGTGGAGQPQHF. The CDR3 DNA sequence: TGTGCCAGCAGCTTCGGGACAGGGGGCGCCGGTCAGCCCCAGCATTTT.

The chain couples TRBV2 to TRBJ1-2; the D gene is possibly TRBD1 (6 bases). V was shortened by 7 bases and J by 0 bases, with 9 bases between the two germline ends. The CDR3 consists of 13 residues. Germline V gives CDR1 SNHLY, CDR2 FYNNEI. Here the CDR3 reads CASKDRANYGYTF. CDR3 nucleotides: TGTGCCAGCAAGGACAGAGCTAACTATGGCTACACCTTC.

This chain joins TRBV5-5 and TRBJ2-7; maybe TRBD2 (5 bases). This CDR3 is 14 amino acids long. V was cut by 2 bases and J by 1 base, with 10 bases left in between. Germline CDR1 reads SGHKS; CDR2 reads YYEKEE (reference sequence). CDR3 sequence reads: CASSFVEGSYEQYF. The CDR3 coding sequence is TGTGCCAGCAGCTTCGTTGAGGGTTCCTACGAGCAGTACTTC.

The J gene is TRBJ2-1, the V gene TRBV14, with TRBD2 identical over 10 bases. Unmatched junction bases numbered 2, after V lost 5 bases and J lost 4 bases. CDR1 is SGHDN, CDR2 FVKESK, per germline. The CDR3 has 14 residues. DNA for the CDR3: TGTGCCAGCAGCTCTAGCGGGAGATACAATGAGCAGTTCTTC. Translated: CASSSSGRYNEQFF.

This clone was seen once. CDR3 amino acids: CASSATGGSNEQFF. In DNA form, the CDR3 reads TGCGCCAGCAGCGCCACGGGGGGCAGCAATGAGCAGTTCTTC. This chain joins TRBV5-1 and TRBJ2-1; weak D call: TRBD2 (7 bases). Germline V gene lookup returns CDR1 SGHRS and CDR2 YFSETQ. This CDR3 spans 14 amino acids. The V and J ends lost 4 bases and 6 bases respectively, with 14 bases between them.

This chain connects TRBV5-1 to TRBJ2-1; perhaps TRBD2 as D (6 bases). This CDR3 is 14 amino acids long. Between the trimmed V and J ends, which lost 2 bases and 8 bases, there was a span of 14 bases. CDR1 and CDR2 (germline): SGHRS, YFSETQ. This CDR3 reads CASSLPGSGDEQFF. In nucleotides, the CDR3 is TGCGCCAGCAGCTTACCCGGGAGCGGCGATGAGCAGTTCTTC.